A selection of T cell receptor beta chains follows, all from one sample in a study of T cell responses to AZD1222 COVID-19 vaccine. Assay: immunoSEQ multiplex PCR; the TCRdb copy retains only in-frame clones and omits some. The sample has about 140,000 clones; about 92% are singletons. Here the sequenced sample was peripheral blood, taken on day 0 of AZD1222 vaccination. The receptors stem from an adult in good health. Each CDR3 is given with its conserved first and last residue. D genes are given only for firm matches. Some rows mark clone size as missing; the rest say once, few, many or name a class of expanded clone.

TRBJ1-6 | TRBV7-2 | - | once | CASSPGRTNSPLHF | TGTGCCAGCAGCCCGGGACGGACAAATTCACCCCTCCACTTT
TRBJ2-5 | TRBV7-8 | TRBD2 | - | CASSIAGIQETQYF | TGTGCCAGCAGTATAGCGGGGATACAAGAGACCCAGTACTTC
TRBJ2-2 | TRBV9 | TRBD2 | - | CASSPGLAGAGGELFF | TGTGCCAGCAGCCCGGGACTAGCGGGAGCGGGCGGGGAGCTGTTTTTT
TRBJ1-5 | TRBV6-5 | TRBD1 | once | CASWTGTAHQPQHF | TGTGCCAGCTGGACAGGGACCGCTCATCAGCCCCAGCATTTT
TRBJ1-1 | TRBV3-1/TRBV3-2 | - | - | CASSHREKNTEAFF | TGTGCCAGCAGCCACCGGGAGAAGAACACTGAAGCTTTCTTT
TRBJ2-1 | TRBV27 | TRBD1 | - | CASSQNRGQDNEQFF | TGTGCCAGCAGTCAAAACAGGGGGCAGGACAATGAGCAGTTCTTC
TRBJ2-3 | TRBV10-1 | - | - | CASRALPGDTQYF | TGCGCCAGCAGAGCCCTCCCCGGAGATACGCAGTATTTT
TRBJ2-1 | TRBV7-9 | - | - | CASSLFGGDEQFF | TGTGCCAGCAGCTTATTCGGAGGGGATGAGCAGTTCTTC
TRBJ1-2 | TRBV27 | - | - | CATWRAWYGYTF | TGTGCCACCTGGCGGGCCTGGTATGGCTACACCTTC
TRBJ2-7 | TRBV7-7 | - | - | CASSPVGLSSYEQYF | TGTGCCAGCAGCCCCGTGGGGCTTAGCTCCTACGAGCAGTACTTC
TRBJ1-3 | TRBV5-8 | TRBD1 | - | CASRTQTGDSGNTIYF | TGTGCCAGCAGGACCCAAACAGGGGACTCTGGAAACACCATATATTTT
TRBJ2-5 | TRBV27 | - | - | CATRDLDSQETQYF | TGTGCCACTAGAGACTTGGACAGTCAAGAGACCCAGTACTTC
TRBJ1-2 | TRBV3-1/TRBV3-2 | - | - | CASSQVWGPYPGYTF | TGTGCCAGCAGCCAAGTTTGGGGACCCTATCCTGGCTACACCTTC
TRBJ1-5 | TRBV28 | - | once | CASSSVPGQSNQPQHF | TGTGCCAGCAGTTCCGTTCCCGGACAGAGCAATCAGCCCCAGCATTTT
TRBJ1-1 | TRBV7-9 | - | - | CASSQVVNTEAFF | TGTGCCAGCAGCCAGGTTGTGAACACTGAAGCTTTCTTT
TRBJ2-7 | TRBV9 | - | - | CASSRTDYTYEQYF | TGTGCCAGCAGTCGAACCGACTATACCTACGAGCAGTACTTC
TRBJ2-2 | TRBV4-1 | TRBD2 | - | CASSQTSGGYTGELFF | TGCGCCAGCAGCCAGACTAGCGGGGGTTACACCGGGGAGCTGTTTTTT
TRBJ2-7 | TRBV2 | - | - | CASSDDRIYEQYF | TGTGCCAGCAGTGACGACAGAATCTACGAGCAGTACTTC
TRBJ2-5 | TRBV27 | TRBD1 | once | CASSRGQGAGETQYF | TGTGCCAGCAGTAGAGGACAGGGGGCAGGGGAGACCCAGTACTTC
TRBJ1-5 | TRBV19 | TRBD1 | - | CASSTDRGTNQPQHF | TGTGCCAGTAGTACCGACAGGGGAACTAATCAGCCCCAGCATTTT
TRBJ1-4 | TRBV19 | - | - | CASSQRQINEKLFF | TGTGCCAGTAGTCAGCGGCAGATTAATGAAAAACTGTTTTTT
TRBJ2-1 | TRBV10-2 | - | - | CASSDPGLNEQFF | TGCGCCAGCAGTGACCCTGGTTTGAATGAGCAGTTCTTC
TRBJ2-5 | TRBV5-1 | - | - | CASNEGRGETQYF | TGCGCCAGCAACGAGGGCAGGGGAGAGACCCAGTACTTC
TRBJ1-6 | TRBV28 | - | - | CASTRDGFNSPLHF | TGTGCCAGCACCCGGGACGGATTTAATTCACCCCTCCACTTT
TRBJ1-2 | TRBV6-2/TRBV6-3 | - | - | CASSFGGHGGYTF | TGTGCCAGCAGCTTTGGGGGACATGGGGGCTACACCTTC
TRBJ2-1 | TRBV6-5 | - | - | CASSYSYSYNEQFF | TGTGCCAGCAGTTATAGCTACTCCTACAATGAGCAGTTCTTC
TRBJ1-5 | TRBV11-2 | TRBD1 | - | CASTQGENQPQHF | TGTGCCAGCACCCAGGGGGAAAATCAGCCCCAGCATTTT
TRBJ1-2 | TRBV3-1/TRBV3-2 | TRBD1 | - | CASSQQDRPYGYTF | TGTGCCAGCAGCCAACAGGACAGGCCCTATGGCTACACCTTC
TRBJ1-2 | TRBV7-2 | - | - | CASTSDSGTTNYGYTF | TGTGCCAGCACCTCCGACTCTGGGACAACTAACTATGGCTACACCTTC
TRBJ2-7 | TRBV10-2 | TRBD2 | - | CASSESGGASYEQYF | TGCGCCAGCAGTGAGTCGGGAGGGGCCAGCTACGAGCAGTACTTC
TRBJ1-4 | TRBV9 | TRBD1 | - | CASSAQGAKNEKLFF | TGTGCCAGCAGCGCCCAGGGGGCGAAGAATGAAAAACTGTTTTTT
TRBJ1-4 | TRBV18 | - | - | CASSPRRARITNEKLFF | TGTGCCAGCTCACCACGTCGGGCGCGGATTACTAATGAAAAACTGTTTTTT
TRBJ1-2 | TRBV5-1 | TRBD1 | - | CASSLDPTGGYGYTF | TGCGCCAGCAGCTTGGATCCGACAGGGGGCTATGGCTACACCTTC
TRBJ2-1 | TRBV27 | TRBD1 | - | CASGESRGRDLSYNEQFF | TGTGCCAGCGGTGAAAGCAGGGGGCGAGATTTGTCCTACAATGAGCAGTTCTTC
TRBJ1-3 | TRBV5-6 | - | - | CASSFTGNTIYF | TGTGCCAGCAGCTTTACAGGAAACACCATATATTTT
TRBJ2-7 | TRBV4-2 | - | - | CASSHTGRSNSYEQYF | TGTGCCAGCAGCCACACGGGAAGGTCGAACTCCTACGAGCAGTACTTC
TRBJ1-1 | TRBV12-3/TRBV12-4 | - | - | CASSLSLNTEAFF | TGTGCCAGCAGTTTATCGCTGAACACTGAAGCTTTCTTT
TRBJ2-7 | TRBV6-5 | - | - | CASRRQYEQYF | TGTGCCAGCAGACGCCAATACGAGCAGTACTTC
TRBJ2-2 | TRBV9 | - | - | CASSVGTTLSGELFF | TGTGCCAGCAGCGTAGGGACTACCCTCAGCGGGGAGCTGTTTTTT
TRBJ1-1 | TRBV24-1 | - | - | CATRGHENTEAFF | TGTGCCACCCGGGGACACGAGAACACTGAAGCTTTCTTT
TRBJ1-2 | TRBV7-9 | TRBD1 | - | CASSPLGQGTYGYTF | TGTGCCAGCAGCCCTCTGGGACAGGGGACCTATGGCTACACCTTC
TRBJ1-2 | TRBV11-2 | - | - | CASSPPFLDGYTF | TGTGCCAGCAGCCCACCCTTCTTGGATGGCTACACCTTC
TRBJ2-5 | TRBV5-5 | - | once | CASSHYKGGQETQYF | TGTGCCAGCAGCCATTACAAGGGTGGGCAAGAGACCCAGTACTTC
TRBJ1-6 | TRBV9 | - | - | CASRASLNSPLHF | TGTGCCAGCAGGGCTTCTCTTAATTCACCCCTCCACTTT
TRBJ1-2 | TRBV3-1/TRBV3-2 | - | once | CASSQGNSLWNGYTF | TGTGCCAGCAGCCAAGGGAACTCCTTGTGGAATGGCTACACCTTC